The T cell receptor (beta chain) under discussion was sequenced for a study of T cell repertoires in cytomegalovirus infection. At the level of the study: From public TCR beta signatures came an indication of both CMV infection and matching HLA type. Whole-study results and caveats: Summed frequency of public TCR beta families distinguished CMV carriers with the relevant HLA. The ex vivo response was dominated by HLA-C-restricted CMV-specific TCR beta clonotypes.

CDR1 is MNHEY, CDR2 SVGAGI, per germline. V was clipped by 5 bases and J by 0 bases; unmatched bases: 4. This CDR3 comprises 15 residues. This clonotype was found many times. Its antigen is as yet unknown. TCRdb independently ran MiXCR on the reads; one entry per CDR3 protein. Found here are about 260,000 distinct CDR3 sequences, roughly an eighth of them singletons; the top ten hold around 8.1%. The sequenced sample consisted of PBMCs. The sequence came from a human donor in good health (CMV status not recorded). Some clones in this sample may be carry-over from other donors' samples. The chain is built from TRBV6-5 and TRBJ2-4, with 7 bases lining up with TRBD2. The CDR3 loop reads CASSARGEAKNIQYF. CDR3 nucleotides: TGTGCCAGCAGTGCCCGGGGGGAAGCCAAAAACATTCAGTACTTC.